These T cell receptor beta chains were read from a single sample in a study of cytomegalovirus exposure and HLA in healthy donors. Generated by immunoSEQ multiplex PCR, the TCRdb table keeps only in-frame clones and is missing some. The sample has about 130,000 clones, about three quarters seen once; the top ten hold about 3%. Input material: PBMCs. The receptors derive from a human donor in good health. Each CDR3 is given with its conserved first and last residue. A D gene is named only where the DNA matches it firmly. Only some rows state a clone size, as once, few, many or a class for expanded clones.

d_gene: TRBD2; abundance: .; j_gene: TRBJ2-1; v_gene: TRBV7-9; CDR3nt: TGTTCCAGCAGGCACCGAGCGAGCGGGGTCAATGAGCAGTTCTTC; CDR3aa: CSSRHRASGVNEQFF
d_gene: TRBD2; abundance: .; j_gene: TRBJ2-7; v_gene: TRBV30; CDR3nt: TGTGCCTGGAGTCCCTCTCCCTCGGGGGGGCAGTACTTC; CDR3aa: CAWSPSPSGGQYF
d_gene: TRBD1; abundance: .; j_gene: TRBJ1-5; v_gene: TRBV5-4; CDR3nt: TGTGCCAGCAGCTCACAGGGGGCCCAGCCCCAGCATTTT; CDR3aa: CASSSQGAQPQHF
d_gene: TRBD2; abundance: many; j_gene: TRBJ2-1; v_gene: TRBV5-6; CDR3nt: TGTGCCAGCAGCTTCCGAGGGAGGGATATAGATGAGCAGTTCTTC; CDR3aa: CASSFRGRDIDEQFF
d_gene: TRBD2; abundance: .; j_gene: TRBJ2-3; v_gene: TRBV18; CDR3nt: TGTGCCAGCTCACCCCCCTTTGGTAGCGGGGGGAGACGCACAGATACGCAGTATTTT; CDR3aa: CASSPPFGSGGRRTDTQYF
d_gene: .; abundance: few; j_gene: TRBJ1-1; v_gene: TRBV28; CDR3nt: TGTGCCAGCAGCTCACTGGCCGAGGTCTTTCCTGAAGCTTTCTTT; CDR3aa: CASSSLAEVFPEAFF
d_gene: TRBD2; abundance: .; j_gene: TRBJ2-3; v_gene: TRBV28; CDR3nt: TGTGCCAGCAGTCAATCACAGGATTTTACTAGCGGGGGGAACACAGATACGCAGTATTTT; CDR3aa: CASSQSQDFTSGGNTDTQYF
d_gene: TRBD1; abundance: .; j_gene: TRBJ1-2; v_gene: TRBV10-3; CDR3nt: TGTGCCATCAGTGATAGTCAGACAGGGCATGGCTACACCTTC; CDR3aa: CAISDSQTGHGYTF
d_gene: .; abundance: .; j_gene: TRBJ2-1; v_gene: TRBV5-6; CDR3nt: TGTGCCAGCAGCTCGGAAGGGGGGGGGCCTTCCAATGAGCAGTTCTTC; CDR3aa: CASSSEGGGPSNEQFF
d_gene: .; abundance: .; j_gene: TRBJ2-1; v_gene: TRBV4-2; CDR3nt: TGTGCCAGCAGCCGAGCCCCCTCGGGGCGGGACTCCTACAATGAGCAGTTCTTC; CDR3aa: CASSRAPSGRDSYNEQFF
d_gene: TRBD2; abundance: .; j_gene: TRBJ2-7; v_gene: TRBV7-9; CDR3nt: TGTGCCAGCAGCTCGCGGGTAAGCGGGACTACCTACGAGCAGTACTTC; CDR3aa: CASSSRVSGTTYEQYF
d_gene: .; abundance: .; j_gene: TRBJ2-7; v_gene: TRBV4-3; CDR3nt: TGCGCCAGCAGCCAAGATCGGAGCGGGCCATCCTACGAGCAGTACTTC; CDR3aa: CASSQDRSGPSYEQYF
d_gene: TRBD2; abundance: .; j_gene: TRBJ2-3; v_gene: TRBV6-1; CDR3nt: TGTGCCAGCAGTGAGGGGACTAGCATGAAGGATACGCAGTATTTT; CDR3aa: CASSEGTSMKDTQYF
d_gene: .; abundance: .; j_gene: TRBJ1-2; v_gene: TRBV4-2; CDR3nt: TGTGCCAGCAGCCAAGTCCCCTTAGGGGCGGGGGCTAACTATGGCTACACCTTC; CDR3aa: CASSQVPLGAGANYGYTF
d_gene: TRBD2; abundance: few; j_gene: TRBJ2-7; v_gene: TRBV10-3; CDR3nt: TGTGCCATCAGTGAGTCCCCCCCCAGCGCGGGGGGCGCCTACGAGCAGTACTTC; CDR3aa: CAISESPPSAGGAYEQYF
d_gene: .; abundance: few; j_gene: TRBJ1-5; v_gene: TRBV5-4; CDR3nt: TGTGCCAGCAGCGTGGGGGGCGGCAATCAGCCCCAGCATTTT; CDR3aa: CASSVGGGNQPQHF
d_gene: .; abundance: few; j_gene: TRBJ2-7; v_gene: TRBV30; CDR3nt: TGTGCCTGGAGTGTAAGCGGGCCCTACGAGCAGTACTTC; CDR3aa: CAWSVSGPYEQYF
d_gene: TRBD1; abundance: .; j_gene: TRBJ1-5; v_gene: TRBV19; CDR3nt: TGTGCCAGTAGTTCCACAGGGGAGTCCAATCAGCCCCAGCATTTT; CDR3aa: CASSSTGESNQPQHF
d_gene: TRBD1; abundance: few; j_gene: TRBJ1-2; v_gene: TRBV27; CDR3nt: TGTGCCAGCAGTTCGCCGGGACAGGGATCGAATGGCTACACCTTC; CDR3aa: CASSSPGQGSNGYTF
d_gene: TRBD1; abundance: .; j_gene: TRBJ2-3; v_gene: TRBV5-1; CDR3nt: TGCGCCAGCAGCACGGGACAGGGGACCACTAGCACAGATACGCAGTATTTT; CDR3aa: CASSTGQGTTSTDTQYF